Included here is one T cell receptor beta chain sequence, with context. This entry comes from a study of blood T cell repertoires in COVID-19. Study information: Whether acute or convalescent, the COVID-19 samples came from the United States, Italy and Spain.

The V gene's germline CDR1 is LGHNT and CDR2 FRNRAP. Trimming removed 6 bases from V and 5 bases from J, with 13 bases in between. This CDR3 comprises 14 residues. Assay used: immunoSEQ multiplex PCR; TCRdb lists only in-frame clones, some missing. The table lists over 100,000 clones, roughly two thirds of them singletons. The sample taken for sequencing was peripheral blood. J is TRBJ2-2 and V is TRBV12-5; TRBD2 is a possible D gene (6 bases). This clonotype originated in a woman between 65 and 79 years old with acute or convalescent COVID-19. For the CDR3, the DNA is TGTGCTAGTGGAAAAGCACGGGGGACCGGGGAGCTGTTTTTT. Translation: CASGKARGTGELFF.